These 23 T cell receptor beta chains came from one sample sequenced in a study of T cell clonality in common variable immunodeficiency. Profiled with immunoSEQ multiplex PCR; TCRdb holds only in-frame clones, not every one. The sample was found to contain around 50,000 clones, and every one recurs. The sequencing input was peripheral blood mononuclear cells. The receptors come from a person aged 18 to 75 in good health.

At least ten counts were recorded for this clone. Read coverage stops 3 residues before the CDR3 terminus; the germline J gene supplies the remainder. The V and J genes are TRBV7-2 and TRBJ2-7, with TRBD2 matching 8 bases. The CDR3 extends over 15 amino acids. V lost 4 bases, J lost 0 bases, and 5 bases stayed unmatched. From germline, CDR1 is SGHTA and CDR2 FQGNSA. CDR3 bases read: TGTGCCAGCAGCTCTACTAGCGGTACCTCCTACGAG. It specifies CASSSTSGTSYE. The full CDR3 reads CASSSTSGTSYEQYF.

This clone was recorded many times. The observed sequence ends 3 residues before the CDR3 terminus, with the missing tail filled in from the germline J gene. The chain recombines TRBV30 with TRBJ2-7, with a weak D call TRBD1 (6 bases). Trimming shortened V by 5 bases and J by 3 bases, and 8 bases separated the two germline ends. Germline CDR1 is GTSNPN and CDR2 is SVGIG (reference sequence). CDR3 length: 11 amino acids. The CDR3 sequence: CAWGGGYEQYF. The sequenced part of the CDR3 DNA is TGTGCCTGGGGGGGCGGCTACGAG.

This clone has at least ten counts. Read data end 3 residues before the CDR3 end; the end is taken from the germline J gene. V gene TRBV30 combines with J gene TRBJ2-7; tentative D call: TRBD2 (6 bases). From germline, CDR1 is GTSNPN and CDR2 SVGIG (reference sequence). CDR3 length: 12 amino acids. The germline V and J ends were trimmed by 5 bases and 5 bases, with 13 bases remaining between them. The CDR3 loop is CAWGFGGDEQYF. Incomplete CDR3 DNA: TGTGCCTGGGGATTCGGAGGGGACGAG.

This clone was seen a few times. The read ends 3 residues shy of where the CDR3 ends; the end is completed using the germline J gene. The V and J genes are TRBV7-9 and TRBJ2-4; TRBD1 aligns across 8 bases. The CDR3 consists of 15 residues. The V gene's germline CDR1 is SEHNR and CDR2 FQNEAQ (reference sequence). The CDR3 region is CASSSPDGTGYGQYF. The DNA read from the CDR3 is TGTGCCAGCAGCTCACCGGACGGGACAGGCTATGGT.

This clone came up many times. The read is 3 residues too short to cover the CDR3 end, so that end is filled in from the germline J gene. The chain uses TRBV5-1 and TRBJ2-1; a weak D match, TRBD1 (6 bases). The V gene lost 2 bases and the J gene lost 3 bases, with 9 bases spanning the gap. Germline CDR1 reads SGHRS; CDR2 reads YFSETQ. This CDR3 spans 14 amino acids. This CDR3 reads CASSFRTDYNEQFF. The CDR3 DNA, read in part, is TGCGCCAGCAGCTTCCGGACAGACTACAATGAG.

At least ten counts were recorded for this clone. The CDR3 end is not reached by the read, which stops 3 residues before it; the germline J gene fills it in. The V gene is TRBV4-1, the J gene TRBJ1-2; a possible D gene is TRBD1 (5 bases). Germline CDR1 reads MGHRA; CDR2 reads YSYEKL. V lost 3 bases to trimming and J lost 3 bases, with 8 bases between them. This CDR3 is 13 amino acids long. CDR3 DNA (partial): TGCGCCAGCAGCCACCGGGGGGACTATGGC. Translating gives CASSHRGDYG. The entire CDR3 is CASSHRGDYGYTF.

This clone was recorded at least ten times. The read comes to an end 3 residues before the CDR3 does, leaving the germline J gene to fill in the end. The V gene is TRBV24-1, the J gene TRBJ2-6; maybe TRBD1 (5 bases). This CDR3 is 18 amino acids long. V was shortened by 4 bases and J by 0 bases, with 15 bases between the two germline ends. CDR1 and CDR2 (germline): KGHDR, SFDVKD. CDR3 DNA (partial): TGTGCCACCAGTGACTCCAGGGTCCCAAGCTCTGGGGCCAACGTC. Protein sequence: CATSDSRVPSSGANV. The CDR3 as a whole reads CATSDSRVPSSGANVLTF.

This clone was observed at least ten times. From the germline J gene comes the end of the CDR3, since the read stops 3 residues before it. The rearrangement links TRBV28 to TRBJ2-3; no definite D call. V was shortened by 7 bases and J by 5 bases, with 10 bases between the two germline ends. Per the germline V gene, CDR1 is MDHEN and CDR2 is SYDVKM. This CDR3 has 12 residues. Incomplete CDR3 DNA: TGTGCCAGCACCCTGAGAGGAGATACG. Its translation is CASTLRGDT. The whole CDR3 region reads CASTLRGDTQYF.

There are many counts of this clone. The CDR3 goes on 3 residues after the read ends, and that part is filled in from the germline J gene. The chain is built from TRBV2 and TRBJ2-5; TRBD2 aligns across 8 bases. Trimming took 2 bases from V and 5 from J; bases not matched to a gene: 7. The CDR3 is 15 residues long. The germline gives CDR1 SNHLY, CDR2 FYNNEI. CDR3 DNA, as far as it was read: TGTGCCAGCAGTGAAAGTGGACTAGCTTTGGAGACC. Encoded protein: CASSESGLALET. The CDR3 in its entirety is CASSESGLALETQYF.

The sample holds many counts of this clone. Read coverage stops 3 residues before the CDR3 terminus; the germline J gene supplies the remainder. The gene calls are TRBV2 and TRBJ2-7; TRBD1 aligns across 10 bases. J lost 5 bases, V lost 5 bases, and 9 bases had no gene match. Germline CDR1 SNHLY, CDR2 FYNNEI. CDR3 length: 15 amino acids. The sequenced part of the CDR3 DNA is TGTGCCAGCAGTCCTAGGACAGGGGGACTCGACGAG. It specifies CASSPRTGGLDE. The complete CDR3 reads CASSPRTGGLDEQYF.

This clone has at least ten counts. The sequence runs out 3 residues before the end of the CDR3; the remainder is reconstructed from the germline J gene. The chain uses TRBV18 and TRBJ2-7; D is possibly TRBD1 (6 bases). V shed 2 bases and J shed 1 base, with 9 bases lying between them. The CDR3 runs to 14 residues. The germline gives CDR1 KGHSH, CDR2 LQKENI. CDR3 bases read: TGTGCCAGCTCACCAAACACAGGGTCCTACGAG. Translation gives CASSPNTGSYE. The entire CDR3 protein reads CASSPNTGSYEQYF.

This clone was picked up many times. The read comes to an end 3 residues before the CDR3 does, leaving the germline J gene to fill in the end. The J gene is TRBJ2-3, the V gene TRBV19; D perhaps matches TRBD2 (5 bases). Trimming shortened V by 2 bases and J by 6 bases, and 21 bases separated the two germline ends. CDR3 length equals 17 residues. Germline CDR1 is LNHDA and CDR2 is SQIVND (reference sequence). CDR3 bases read: TGTGCCAGTAGTATATACGGCGGGCCAGTAGGAGTTGATACG. Its protein is CASSIYGGPVGVDT. The complete CDR3 sequence is CASSIYGGPVGVDTQYF.

In this sample, this clone turned up many times. The CDR3 end is not reached by the read, which stops 3 residues before it; the germline J gene fills it in. The V gene is TRBV9, the J gene TRBJ2-2; perhaps TRBD1 as D (6 bases). The CDR3 extends over 15 amino acids. The V and J ends lost 0 bases and 2 bases respectively, with 8 bases between them. Germline-derived CDR1 and CDR2 are SGDLS and YYNGEE. CDR3 sequence: CASSVVGANTGELFF. The CDR3 bases that were read are TGTGCCAGCAGCGTAGTGGGGGCCAACACCGGGGAG.

In its sample, this clone was seen many times. The read halts 3 residues ahead of the CDR3 end, with the missing end drawn from the germline J gene. V usage is TRBV2 and J usage is TRBJ1-4; D might be TRBD1 (5 bases). There are 16 residues in the CDR3. Trimming took off 6 bases at V and 0 bases at J, with 14 bases between the two ends. The germline gives CDR1 SNHLY, CDR2 FYNNEI. Incomplete CDR3 DNA: TGTGCCAGCAGCCTTCGGGGGGGGACAACTAATGAAAAA. It is translated as CASSLRGGTTNEK. The whole CDR3 sequence reads CASSLRGGTTNEKLFF.

The table lists this clone with many counts. Coverage ceases 3 residues before the CDR3 finishes, and the germline J gene fills in the end. The chain employs TRBV5-1 and TRBJ2-3, with D perhaps TRBD1 (6 bases). The germline gives CDR1 SGHRS, CDR2 YFSETQ. This CDR3 region has 14 residues. Trimming left V 6 bases short and J 3 bases short, with 14 bases between. The sequenced part of the CDR3 DNA is TGCGCCAGCATGGCAGGGGATGGGACAGATACG. Its translation is CASMAGDGTDT. The entire CDR3 is CASMAGDGTDTQYF.

Many counts were recorded for this clone. The read comes to an end 3 residues before the CDR3 does, leaving the germline J gene to fill in the end. The chain carries TRBV5-1 and TRBJ1-2, with 7 bases that match TRBD1. Germline CDR1 is SGHRS and CDR2 is YFSETQ. Germline trimming cut 0 bases from V and 2 bases from J; bases unmatched to any gene: 4. The CDR3 is 15 residues long. Here the CDR3 reads CASSLGQGLNYGYTF. The sequenced CDR3 bases are TGCGCCAGCAGCTTGGGACAGGGCCTCAACTATGGC.

This clone was detected ten times or more. Read data end 3 residues before the CDR3 end; the end is taken from the germline J gene. This chain joins TRBV20-1 and TRBJ2-5, with D perhaps TRBD1 (6 bases). The CDR3 totals 11 residues. Trimming shortened V by 6 bases and J by 5 bases, and 10 bases separated the two germline ends. CDR1 DFQATT and CDR2 SNEGSKA come from the germline V gene (reference sequence). The CDR3 here is CSALTGETQYF. CDR3 DNA, as far as it was read: TGCAGTGCGCTAACAGGGGAGACC.

This clone was seen repeatedly, ten times or more. The sequenced CDR3 bases are TGTGCCAGCAGCTTGGGACAGGGTGAAAAA. Residues: CASSLGQGEK. The full CDR3 protein is CASSLGQGEKLFF. The chain links TRBV5-7 to TRBJ1-4; 7 bases align to TRBD1. Sequencing ends 3 residues short of the CDR3 end; the germline J gene provides the rest. TRBV5-7 is identified as an open reading frame with a role that is uncertain. V gave up 0 bases and J gave up 7 bases; unmatched junction bases: 0. The CDR3 is made up of 13 amino acids.

This clone appeared many times. The DNA ends 3 residues before the CDR3 does, and the rest of the CDR3 is filled in from the germline J gene. The chain uses TRBV20-1 and TRBJ1-2; D may be TRBD1 (5 bases). CDR1 and CDR2 from the germline V gene are DFQATT and SNEGSKA (reference sequence). The CDR3 totals 13 residues. Deletions cut 6 bases from V and 5 bases from J, with 16 bases between. The CDR3 sequence is CSARDSTIYGYTF. CDR3 bases read: TGCAGTGCCCGGGACTCCACAATTTATGGC.

In this sample, this clone turned up a few times. From the germline J gene comes the end of the CDR3, since the read stops 3 residues before it. V gene TRBV7-2 combines with J gene TRBJ2-3; TRBD2 agrees at 7 bases. The V gene end was trimmed by 0 bases and the J gene end by 0 bases; junction bases not matched to a gene: 3. The germline V gene encodes CDR1 SGHTA and CDR2 FQGNSA. The CDR3 is 16 residues long. The sequenced CDR3 bases are TGTGCCAGCAGCTTAGCCTGGGGGGGGAGCACAGATACG. Protein product: CASSLAWGGSTDT. The entire CDR3 protein reads CASSLAWGGSTDTQYF.

This clone was counted at least ten times. The read stops 3 residues short of the end of the CDR3; the missing end is completed from the germline J gene. This sequence joins TRBV12-3 or TRBV12-4 and TRBJ2-3, with D maybe TRBD1 (5 bases). With 1 base removed from V and 2 bases from J, the gap between germline ends came to 16 bases. The CDR3 is 17 amino acids. Incomplete CDR3 DNA: TGTGCCAGCAGTTTAGGGCCCGAAAGGGGTTACACAGATACG. It specifies CASSLGPERGYTDT. The entire CDR3 protein is CASSLGPERGYTDTQYF.

In this sample, this clone turned up many times. The read finishes 3 residues shy of the CDR3 end, and the germline J gene is used to complete it. This rearrangement joins TRBV19 to TRBJ1-6, with D possibly TRBD1 on 6 matching bases. Germline CDR1 reads LNHDA; CDR2 reads SQIVND (reference sequence). The germline V and J ends were trimmed by 11 bases and 7 bases, with 15 bases remaining between them. CDR3 length: 13 amino acids. The chain's CDR3 is CAGSPRGNSPLHF. The CDR3 bases that were read are TGTGCCGGATCTCCTAGGGGGAATTCACCC. Together with reference TRBV19 and TRBJ1-6, the CDR3 gives the full variable domain: DGGITQSPKYLFRKEGQNVTLSCEQNLNHDAMYWYRQDPGQGLRLIYYSQIVNDFQKGDIAEGYSVSREKKESFPLTVTSAQKNPTAFYLCAGSPRGNSPLHFGNGTRLTVT.

This clone appeared many times. Read data end 3 residues before the CDR3 end; the end is taken from the germline J gene. The chain uses TRBV7-6 and TRBJ2-7, with a weak D call TRBD2 (6 bases). V was cut by 5 bases and J by 3 bases, with 11 bases left in between. Germline CDR1 SGHVS, CDR2 FNYEAQ. The CDR3 is 13 amino acids. CDR3 DNA, as far as it was read: TGTGCCAGCAGCCCGGGGGACGTCTACGAG. Translated: CASSPGDVYE. The entire CDR3 protein reads CASSPGDVYEQYF.